This T cell receptor (beta chain) was identified during a study of preoperative IRX-2 immunotherapy in early breast cancer. The CDR3 length is 15 residues. The J segment lost 6 bases and the V segment lost 5 bases, leaving 7 bases of the junction unmatched. Regarding treatment: preoperative locoregional IRX-2 cytokine immunotherapy. This phase Ib study tested locoregional IRX-2 cytokine immunotherapy given before surgery. Sequenced by immunoSEQ multiplex PCR; TCRdb stores in-frame clones only, minus some. The sample lists over 700 clones, approximately 80% occurring once. This TCR was recovered from a human donor with breast cancer. The chain couples TRBV6-7 to TRBJ2-1; 10 bases match TRBD2. TRBV6-7 is assigned to the ORF class and has an uncertain function. Source: tumor tissue, taken after IRX-2 immunotherapy. The DNA for the CDR3 is TGTGCCAGCAGTGAAAGGACTAGCGGTCTCAATGAGCAGTTCTTC. Translated: CASSERTSGLNEQFF.